Following are 28 T cell receptor beta chains from one sample sequenced in a study of Ad26.COV2.S vaccination and SARS-CoV-2 variants (dated by TCRdb to about 2021). What the treatment or condition label conveys for this sample: 15 to 20 received Ad26.COV2.S at low or high dose, single or two shots; several received placebo; per-sample allocation not given. For vaccine and placebo recipients, the sequenced repertoires came from samples collected on day 63 after the first injection. The method was the immunoSEQ multiplex PCR assay. TCRdb retrieved this table from immuneACCESS and kept in-frame rearrangements only. Not all clones are present; in checked studies, unresolved V genes account for under half, and no reason is known for the remainder. This sample gives more than 350,000 clones in total; about 93% of them show up just once. The ten largest clones take up 12% of the sample. The specimen was peripheral blood, collected in a trial of Ad26.COV2.S vaccine versus placebo. These receptors all stem from a person between 18 and 65 years old who received the Ad26.COV2.S COVID-19 vaccine or a placebo.

The genes are TRBV7-6 and TRBJ2-1; 7 bases align to TRBD2. V lost 5 bases, J lost 7 bases, and 14 bases stayed unmatched. This CDR3 spans 16 amino acids. Germline CDR1 SGHVS, CDR2 FNYEAQ. The CDR3 region has the DNA TGTGCCAGCAGCAACCCTTCGGGGGGAGGGCGGAATGAGCAGTTCTTC. It translates to CASSNPSGGGRNEQFF.

The chain links TRBV27 to TRBJ2-1, with 7 bases fitting TRBD2. The CDR3 spans 14 residues. The V gene end was trimmed by 3 bases and the J gene end by 5 bases; junction bases not matched to a gene: 4. Germline V CDR1 and CDR2: MNHEY, SMNVEV (reference sequence). The CDR3 DNA follows: TGTGCCAGCAGTTTTAGCGGGTTGAACAATGAGCAGTTCTTC. The encoded protein is CASSFSGLNNEQFF.

This chain connects TRBV6-2 or TRBV6-3 to TRBJ1-2, with 8 bases that match TRBD1. The CDR3 runs 15 residues. J lost 7 bases, V lost 0 bases, and 7 bases had no gene match. CDR1 is MNHEY and CDR2 is SVGEGT in the germline V gene. CDR3 DNA: TGTGCCAGCAGTTACTCGCGGCAGGGGGCTCGTGGCTACACCTTC. It codes for CASSYSRQGARGYTF.

J is TRBJ1-1 and V is TRBV5-4; tentatively, D is TRBD1 (5 bases). Per the germline V gene, CDR1 is SGHNT and CDR2 is YYREEE (reference sequence). V lost 4 bases to trimming and J lost 3 bases, with 16 bases between them. This CDR3 is built from 15 residues. In DNA form, the CDR3 reads TGTGCCAGCAGCCCGATTACAGGTGAATACACTGAAGCTTTCTTT. This gives the protein CASSPITGEYTEAFF.

This chain uses TRBV6-2 or TRBV6-3 with TRBJ2-2, with 7 bases that match TRBD2. Germline values: CDR1 MNHEY, CDR2 SVGEGT. V lost 6 bases, J lost 1 base, and 2 bases stayed unmatched. The CDR3 consists of 14 residues. CDR3 loop: CASSRGGNTGELFF. The DNA for the CDR3 is TGTGCCAGCAGCCGCGGGGGGAACACCGGGGAGCTGTTTTTT.

The chain couples TRBV19 to TRBJ2-1; 12 bases fit TRBD2. The length of the CDR3 is 15 residues. Germline V gives CDR1 LNHDA, CDR2 SQIVND (reference sequence). V was pared by 3 bases and J by 6 bases, with 3 bases of the junction left unmatched. CDR3 amino acids: CASSIETSGSNEQFF. The CDR3, as DNA: TGTGCCAGTAGTATCGAGACTAGCGGGAGCAATGAGCAGTTCTTC. The full variable domain, in which reference TRBV19 and TRBJ2-1 provide the parts outside the CDR3, is DGGITQSPKYLFRKEGQNVTLSCEQNLNHDAMYWYRQDPGQGLRLIYYSQIVNDFQKGDIAEGYSVSREKKESFPLTVTSAQKNPTAFYLCASSIETSGSNEQFFGPGTRLTVL.

The chain is built from TRBV7-3 and TRBJ2-2; no reliable D call. The germline CDR1 and CDR2 sequences are SGHTA and FQGTGA. Between the trimmed V and J ends, which lost 4 bases and 3 bases, there was a span of 3 bases. The CDR3 runs 12 residues. CDR3: CASSSDTGELFF. As DNA, the CDR3 is TGTGCCAGCAGCTCGGACACCGGGGAGCTGTTTTTT.

This rearrangement joins TRBV7-9 to TRBJ2-5, with a possible D match to TRBD2 (7 bases). V shed 4 bases and J shed 1 base, with 16 bases lying between them. CDR3 length equals 16 residues. Per the germline V gene, CDR1 is SEHNR and CDR2 is FQNEAQ (reference sequence). CDR3 in amino acids: CASSSRPAGAQETQYF. In DNA form, the CDR3 reads TGTGCCAGCAGCTCCCGGCCGGCGGGGGCCCAAGAGACCCAGTACTTC.

This rearrangement joins TRBV14 to TRBJ1-1, with D possibly TRBD1 on 6 matching bases. Germline V gene lookup returns CDR1 SGHDN and CDR2 FVKESK. This CDR3 comprises 14 residues. V was pared by 6 bases and J by 4 bases, with 15 bases between. This chain's CDR3 is CASRFTGLATEAFF. In nucleotides, the CDR3 is TGTGCCAGCAGGTTTACAGGGTTGGCCACTGAAGCTTTCTTT.

This clone appeared once. V is TRBV6-1 and J is TRBJ2-5; D is uncertain. This CDR3 spans 14 amino acids. The V end was cut by 3 bases, the J end by 5 bases, with 13 bases between. Germline CDR1 and CDR2: MNHNS and SASEGT. CDR3 residues: CASSDSFVHETQYF. CDR3 nucleotide sequence: TGTGCCAGCAGTGATAGCTTCGTTCACGAGACCCAGTACTTC.

V is TRBV3-1 (or the pseudogene TRBV3-2) and J is TRBJ1-3; 7 nucleotides align to TRBD1. The CDR3 has 18 amino acids. V shed 1 base and J 4 bases; nucleotides not matched to a gene: 13. Looked up from germline, CDR1 is LGHDT and CDR2 is YNNKEL (reference sequence). CDR3 sequence reads: CASSQGQGPISSGNTIYF. Written as DNA, the CDR3 is TGTGCCAGCAGCCAAGGACAGGGTCCGATATCGTCCGGAAACACCATATATTTT.

The count of this clone is one. J is TRBJ2-1 and V is TRBV5-1; 8 nucleotides match TRBD2. Per germline, CDR1 SGHRS and CDR2 YFSETQ. The CDR3 sequence is 16 residues long. V lost 4 bases and J lost 2; bases outside the gene matches: 8. The CDR3 protein is CASSISGIRTYNEQFF. Written as DNA, the CDR3 is TGCGCCAGCAGCATTAGCGGGATAAGGACCTACAATGAGCAGTTCTTC.

V usage is TRBV6-2 or TRBV6-3 and J usage is TRBJ1-1; D perhaps matches TRBD1 (5 bases). Germline V CDR1 and CDR2: MNHEY, SVGEGT. Trimming shortened V by 0 bases and J by 2 bases, and 16 bases separated the two germline ends. The CDR3 is 17 amino acids. CDR3 region: CASSYSGQGLINTEAFF. CDR3 in DNA: TGTGCCAGCAGTTACTCTGGGCAGGGCTTAATTAACACTGAAGCTTTCTTT.

The chain employs TRBV7-2 and TRBJ2-7; TRBD1 is a possible D gene (5 bases). Germline loops: CDR1 SGHTA, CDR2 FQGNSA. V gave up 4 bases and J gave up 2 bases, with 9 bases separating them. The CDR3 runs to 13 residues. In DNA, the CDR3 is TGTGCCAGCAGCTCGACAGTAGCCTACGAGCAGTACTTC. Translating it yields CASSSTVAYEQYF. Full variable domain (remainder filled in from reference TRBV7-2 and TRBJ2-7): GAGVSQSPSNKVTEKGKDVELRCDPISGHTALYWYRQSLGQGLEFLIYFQGNSAPDKSGLPSDRFSAERTGGSVSTLTIQRTQQEDSAVYLCASSSTVAYEQYFGPGTRLTVT.

The chain uses TRBV4-3 and TRBJ1-1, with TRBD1 matching 9 bases. CDR3 size: 14 residues. CDR1 is LGHNA and CDR2 is YSLEER in the germline V gene. Trimming cost V 0 bases and J 8 bases; bases outside gene matches: 4. The CDR3 loop reads CASSQDWGQGEAFF. The CDR3, as DNA: TGCGCCAGCAGCCAAGATTGGGGACAGGGAGAAGCTTTCTTT.

This sequence joins TRBV28 and TRBJ1-4; D remains ambiguous. The CDR3 has 13 residues. V was cut by 7 bases and J by 8 bases, with 14 bases left in between. Germline-derived CDR1 and CDR2 are MDHEN and SYDVKM. The DNA of the CDR3 is TGTGCCAGCACCTCGGGAAGGCTCGAAAAACTGTTTTTT. This translates into CASTSGRLEKLFF.

The V gene is TRBV6-2 or TRBV6-3, the J gene TRBJ2-3; 10 nucleotides align to TRBD1. The CDR3 sequence is 17 residues long. The junction had 13 bases not matched to a gene; V was cut back by 6 bases and J by 4 bases. Germline CDR1 and CDR2: MNHEY and SVGEGT. This CDR3 is CASSRTTGGVKADTQYF. The CDR3 coding sequence is TGTGCCAGCAGCCGAACGACAGGGGGCGTTAAGGCAGATACGCAGTATTTT.

The chain uses TRBV2 and TRBJ2-5; the D gene is possibly TRBD1 (6 bases). Trimming took off 6 bases at V and 5 bases at J, with 19 bases between the two ends. The length of the CDR3 is 15 residues. CDR1 and CDR2 from the germline V gene are SNHLY and FYNNEI. The CDR3 here is CASRKDLARGETQYF. CDR3 nucleotides: TGTGCCAGCAGGAAGGATTTAGCGAGGGGGGAGACCCAGTACTTC. The full variable domain, rest sourced from reference TRBV2 and TRBJ2-5, is EPEVTQTPSHQVTQMGQEVILRCVPISNHLYFYWYRQILGQKVEFLVSFYNNEISEKSEIFDDQFSVERPDGSNFTLKIRSTKLEDSAMYFCASRKDLARGETQYFGPGTRLLVL.

V gene TRBV24-1 combines with J gene TRBJ2-7; TRBD2 might be the D (5 bases). The CDR3 runs 15 residues. V was shortened by 1 base and J by 0 bases, with 9 bases between the two germline ends. Germline CDR1 and CDR2: KGHDR and SFDVKD. The CDR3 nucleotides read TGTGCCACCAGTGATTTAATGGCGGGCTCCTACGAGCAGTACTTC. Translated: CATSDLMAGSYEQYF.

The chain employs TRBV19 and TRBJ1-5; 10 bases match TRBD1. The CDR3 extends over 15 amino acids. In germline, CDR1 is LNHDA, CDR2 SQIVND (reference sequence). V was pared by 6 bases and J by 0 bases, with 2 bases of the junction left unmatched. CDR3 DNA: TGTGCCAGTAGGGGACAGGGGAATAGCAATCAGCCCCAGCATTTT. Protein: CASRGQGNSNQPQHF.

The rearrangement links TRBV5-8 to TRBJ1-5, with TRBD1 matching 8 bases. This CDR3 comprises 17 residues. The germline V gene has CDR1 SGHTS and CDR2 YDEGEE. V shed 4 bases and J 3 bases; nucleotides not matched to a gene: 12. The CDR3 coding sequence is TGTGCCAGCAGCAGACTGACAGGGGCGTATAACAATCAGCCCCAGCATTTT. This encodes CASSRLTGAYNNQPQHF. Supplemented by reference TRBV5-8 and TRBJ1-5, the full variable domain reads EAGVTQSPTHLIKTRGQQATLRCSPISGHTSVYWYQQALGLGLQFLLWYDEGEERNRGNFPPRFSGRQFPNYSSELNVNALELEDSALYLCASSRLTGAYNNQPQHFGDGTRLSIL.

V usage is TRBV15 and J usage is TRBJ2-7, with 8 bases lining up with TRBD1. This CDR3 contains 15 residues. The germline CDR1 and CDR2 sequences are LNHNV and YYDKDF (reference sequence). Trimming cost V 1 base and J 4 bases; bases outside gene matches: 6. The CDR3 sequence is CATSRGPRGQYEQYF. CDR3 sequence (DNA): TGTGCCACCAGCAGAGGTCCCAGGGGGCAGTACGAGCAGTACTTC.

The CDR3, as DNA: TGTGCCAGCAGCGTCGGCGGTTTAGAGACCCAGTACTTC. Its protein is CASSVGGLETQYF. The rearrangement links TRBV9 to TRBJ2-5; D not resolved. This CDR3 has 13 residues. V was trimmed by 2 bases and J by 4 bases, leaving 9 bases between them. The germline V gene encodes CDR1 SGDLS and CDR2 YYNGEE. The variable domain in full, completed from reference TRBV9 and TRBJ2-5, reads DSGVTQTPKHLITATGQRVTLRCSPRSGDLSVYWYQQSLDQGLQFLIQYYNGEERAKGNILERFSAQQFPDLHSELNLSSLELGDSALYFCASSVGGLETQYFGPGTRLLVL.

The chain joins TRBV11-2 to TRBJ2-6, with 9 bases identical to TRBD1. Per the germline V gene, CDR1 is SGHAT and CDR2 is FQNNGV. There are 17 residues in the CDR3. Unmatched junction bases numbered 10, after V lost 8 bases and J lost 2 bases. The CDR3 spells CASCPGQGRPGANVLTF. CDR3 sequence (DNA): TGTGCCAGCTGTCCGGGACAGGGAAGGCCTGGGGCCAACGTCCTGACTTTC.

This chain joins TRBV7-3 and TRBJ2-3, with 7 bases that match TRBD2. This CDR3 has 13 amino acids. Germline CDR1 is SGHTA and CDR2 is FQGTGA. Germline trimming cut 5 bases from V and 4 bases from J; bases unmatched to any gene: 3. DNA for the CDR3: TGTGCCAGCAGCCCCGGACTAGCAGATACGCAGTATTTT. This encodes CASSPGLADTQYF.

The J gene is TRBJ2-7, the V gene TRBV5-1; D is unresolved. The CDR3 has 13 residues. Germline V gives CDR1 SGHRS, CDR2 YFSETQ. The V end was cut by 4 bases, the J end by 2 bases, with 10 bases between. CDR3 in amino acids: CASSPDGAYEQYF. CDR3 nucleotides: TGCGCCAGCAGCCCAGACGGAGCCTACGAGCAGTACTTC. Based on the CDR3 plus reference TRBV5-1 and TRBJ2-7, the full variable domain is KAGVTQTPRYLIKTRGQQVTLSCSPISGHRSVSWYQQTPGQGLQFLFEYFSETQRNKGNFPGRFSGRQFSNSRSEMNVSTLELGDSALYLCASSPDGAYEQYFGPGTRLTVT.

The rearrangement links TRBV29-1 to TRBJ2-1, with 10 bases aligning to TRBD1. The J segment lost 3 bases and the V segment lost 6 bases, leaving 8 bases of the junction unmatched. Germline loops: CDR1 SQVTM, CDR2 ANQGSEA. The CDR3 is 15 amino acids. CDR3 in amino acids: CSVTGTGDNYNEQFF. The DNA for the CDR3 is TGCAGCGTCACCGGGACAGGGGACAACTACAATGAGCAGTTCTTC.

This chain joins TRBV5-1 and TRBJ2-3, with TRBD2 matching over 12 bases. CDR1 and CDR2 (germline): SGHRS, YFSETQ. The CDR3 totals 17 residues. The trim removed 0 bases at V and 4 bases at J, leaving 6 bases unmatched. The CDR3: CASSLGLAGALADTQYF. CDR3 in DNA: TGCGCCAGCAGCTTGGGACTAGCGGGAGCATTGGCAGATACGCAGTATTTT.